Listed here are 17 T cell receptor beta chains from one sample, sequenced in a study of blood T cell repertoires in COVID-19 (dated by TCRdb to 2019 to 2021). Library prep was done by the immunoSEQ multiplex PCR assay. TCRdb retrieved this table from immuneACCESS and kept in-frame rearrangements only. Not all clones are present; in checked studies, unresolved V genes account for under half, and no reason is known for the remainder. The sample profile shows 100,000 to 150,000 clones; around 81% of them were found once. The ten largest account for roughly 10% of the sample. The sequenced sample was peripheral blood. All receptors come from a man aged 60 to 75 with acute or convalescent COVID-19.

The chain joins TRBV27 to TRBJ1-4; TRBD1 agrees at 9 bases. Germline V gene data show CDR1 as MNHEY and CDR2 as SMNVEV (reference sequence). The CDR3 has 14 amino acids. The V and J ends lost 5 bases and 8 bases, in that order; junction bases with no gene match: 6. The CDR3: CASSPTGGREKLFF. In DNA, the CDR3 is TGTGCCAGCAGTCCTACAGGGGGCAGAGAAAAACTGTTTTTT.

CDR3 residues: CASSYSRVSGANVLTF. The CDR3 DNA is TGTGCCAGCTCATACAGCAGGGTCTCTGGGGCCAACGTCCTGACTTTC. This chain connects TRBV27 to TRBJ2-6, with TRBD1 as a possible D gene (5 bases). V shed 8 bases and J shed 0 bases, with 14 bases lying between them. CDR3 length: 16 residues. Per the germline V gene, CDR1 is MNHEY and CDR2 is SMNVEV (reference sequence).

The CDR3 is CASRGQGLNYGYTF. CDR3 sequence (DNA): TGCGCCAGCAGGGGACAGGGGCTCAACTATGGCTACACCTTC. This sequence joins TRBV5-1 and TRBJ1-2; TRBD1 matches at 10 bases. Trimming removed 5 bases from V and 2 bases from J; junction bases left unmatched: 3. The V gene's germline CDR1 is SGHRS and CDR2 YFSETQ. The CDR3 totals 14 residues. Drawing the rest from reference TRBV5-1 and TRBJ1-2, the complete variable domain is KAGVTQTPRYLIKTRGQQVTLSCSPISGHRSVSWYQQTPGQGLQFLFEYFSETQRNKGNFPGRFSGRQFSNSRSEMNVSTLELGDSALYLCASRGQGLNYGYTFGSGTRLTVV.

The chain combines TRBV27 with TRBJ1-3, with TRBD1 matching over 10 bases. Trimming cost V 6 bases and J 0 bases; bases outside gene matches: 8. CDR3 length: 17 amino acids. The V gene's germline CDR1 is MNHEY and CDR2 SMNVEV (reference sequence). DNA for the CDR3: TGTGCCAGCAGGGGAGCGACAGGGGGCCTCTCTGGAAACACCATATATTTT. It codes for CASRGATGGLSGNTIYF.

This clone was found once. The chain employs TRBV3-1 (or the pseudogene TRBV3-2) and TRBJ1-3; 8 nucleotides match TRBD1. V lost 3 bases to trimming and J lost 2 bases; unmatched junction nucleotides: 0. Germline CDR1 reads LGHDT; CDR2 reads YNNKEL (reference sequence). The CDR3 runs to 14 residues. The CDR3 protein is CASSQTGAGNTIYF. CDR3 DNA sequence: TGTGCCAGCAGCCAGACAGGGGCTGGAAACACCATATATTTT.

The rearrangement uses TRBV7-2 and TRBJ2-1, with a tentative D call TRBD2 (5 bases). CDR3 length equals 11 residues. In germline, CDR1 is SGHTA, CDR2 FQGNSA. V shed 5 bases and J shed 16 bases, with 15 bases lying between them. DNA of the CDR3: TGTGCCAGCAGCCCCGAACTAGGAACATTCTTC. As protein: CASSPELGTFF.

The gene calls are TRBV13 and TRBJ2-2, with TRBD1 matching over 7 bases. The CDR3 is made up of 17 amino acids. Germline CDR1 and CDR2: PRHDT and FYEKMQ (reference sequence). V was clipped by 1 base and J by 3 bases; unmatched bases: 8. CDR3 residues: CASSLERRQGDTGELFF. For the CDR3, the DNA is TGTGCCAGCAGCTTAGAGCGGAGGCAGGGGGACACCGGGGAGCTGTTTTTT.

The J gene is TRBJ2-1, the V gene TRBV6-4; maybe TRBD2 (7 bases). The CDR3 consists of 18 residues. V shed 8 bases and J shed 8 bases, with 31 bases lying between them. Per the germline V gene, CDR1 is MRHNA and CDR2 is SNTAGT. DNA of the CDR3: TGTGCCAGCGCGCGGGGGCGGGAGAGCGGGATTTGGGGGTATGAGCAGTTCTTC. Translated, it gives CASARGRESGIWGYEQFF.

V usage is TRBV5-4 and J usage is TRBJ2-3, with TRBD2 identical over 9 bases. The germline V gene has CDR1 SGHNT and CDR2 YYREEE (reference sequence). The J segment lost 3 bases and the V segment lost 2 bases, leaving 7 bases of the junction unmatched. The CDR3 has 16 residues. CDR3 protein: CASSFEASGTTDTQYF. In nucleotides, the CDR3 is TGTGCCAGCAGCTTCGAGGCTAGCGGGACGACAGATACGCAGTATTTT. The whole variable domain, filled in from reference TRBV5-4 and TRBJ2-3, reads ETGVTQSPTHLIKTRGQQVTLRCSSQSGHNTVSWYQQALGQGPQFIFQYYREEENGRGNFPPRFSGLQFPNYSSELNVNALELDDSALYLCASSFEASGTTDTQYFGPGTRLTVL.

This chain connects TRBV7-3 to TRBJ2-2; tentatively, D is TRBD1 (5 bases). With 1 base removed from V and 6 bases from J, the gap between germline ends came to 9 bases. The CDR3 length is 14 residues. Per the germline V gene, CDR1 is SGHTA and CDR2 is FQGTGA. The CDR3 nucleotides read TGTGCCAGCAGCTTAAAAAGGGGTGCCGGGGAGCTGTTTTTT. This codes for CASSLKRGAGELFF.

The chain's CDR3 is CASSVLPGQGSLGYTF. The DNA of the CDR3 is TGTGCCAGCAGTGTCTTACCGGGACAGGGCTCACTTGGCTACACCTTC. The rearrangement links TRBV6-1 to TRBJ1-2; the match to TRBD1 covers 9 bases. CDR1 is MNHNS and CDR2 is SASEGT in the germline V gene. This CDR3 region has 16 residues. V shed 4 bases, J shed 7 bases, and the junction held 13 bases outside the gene matches.

V usage is TRBV28 and J usage is TRBJ2-7; weak D call: TRBD2 (7 bases). Germline CDR1 reads MDHEN; CDR2 reads SYDVKM. The CDR3 spans 14 residues. V was pared by 6 bases and J by 2 bases, with 14 bases between. The CDR3 nucleotides are TGTGCCAGCAGCCAAGGGGGGGCCACCTACGAGCAGTACTTC. Translation: CASSQGGATYEQYF. Full variable domain (remainder filled in from reference TRBV28 and TRBJ2-7): DVKVTQSSRYLVKRTGEKVFLECVQDMDHENMFWYRQDPGLGLRLIYFSYDVKMKEKGDIPEGYSVSREKKERFSLILESASTNQTSMYLCASSQGGATYEQYFGPGTRLTVT.

J is TRBJ1-2 and V is TRBV6-5, with 7 bases aligning to TRBD1. The J segment lost 4 bases and the V segment lost 10 bases, leaving 12 bases of the junction unmatched. This CDR3 has 14 amino acids. The germline gives CDR1 MNHEY, CDR2 SVGAGI. DNA of the CDR3: TGTGCCACCGGTCAGCCAGGGGGGATCTATGGCTACACCTTC. It yields the protein CATGQPGGIYGYTF.

V usage is TRBV6-5 and J usage is TRBJ1-6; D is unclear. The germline V and J ends were trimmed by 1 base and 6 bases, with 7 bases remaining between them. Germline V gives CDR1 MNHEY, CDR2 SVGAGI. There are 14 residues in the CDR3. The CDR3 DNA is TGTGCCAGCAGTTACTACGGCGGTAATTCACCCCTCCACTTT. Translated: CASSYYGGNSPLHF.

In this sample, this clone turned up a few times. The chain combines TRBV18 with TRBJ2-7; possibly TRBD2 for D (6 bases). Per the germline V gene, CDR1 is KGHSH and CDR2 is LQKENI. There are 14 residues in the CDR3. Trimming left V 1 base short and J 4 bases short, with 11 bases between. The CDR3 is CASSPLLGGYEQYF. CDR3 nucleotides: TGTGCCAGCTCACCACTGTTGGGGGGATACGAGCAGTACTTC.

The chain has TRBV7-9 and TRBJ1-2, with TRBD1 as a possible D gene (5 bases). The CDR3 contains 14 residues. Trimming took off 5 bases at V and 3 bases at J, with 13 bases between the two ends. The germline CDR1 and CDR2 sequences are SEHNR and FQNEAQ (reference sequence). DNA for the CDR3: TGTGCCAGCAGCCCAAGAGCAGGGTACTATGGCTACACCTTC. This translates into CASSPRAGYYGYTF. The whole variable domain, remainder taken from reference TRBV7-9 and TRBJ1-2, is DTGVSQNPRHKITKRGQNVTFRCDPISEHNRLYWYRQTLGQGPEFLTYFQNEAQLEKSRLLSDRFSAERPKGSFSTLEIQRTEQGDSAMYLCASSPRAGYYGYTFGSGTRLTVV.

This chain uses TRBV30 with TRBJ1-6, with 7 bases fitting TRBD1. V lost 5 bases to trimming and J lost 7 bases; unmatched junction nucleotides: 11. Germline V gene lookup returns CDR1 GTSNPN and CDR2 SVGIG (reference sequence). The CDR3 covers 15 residues. The CDR3 DNA reads as TGTGCCTGGCTCTCCAAGGGGGCGTGGAATTCACCCCTCCACTTT. This codes for CAWLSKGAWNSPLHF.